Listed below are T cell receptor beta chains from one sample, sequenced in a study of shared clonotypes between healthy human individuals. Sequencing was performed with immunoSEQ multiplex PCR; in TCRdb, only in-frame clones are kept and a portion is missing. The sample contains nearly 1 million clones, about 80% of which appear only once. The sample consisted of memory CD4+ T cells sorted from blood. These receptors all come from a young man in good health. Both conserved end residues are part of each CDR3. The D gene is left open where the match is weak. Clone sizes are given selectively: once, few, many, or a class where the clone is expanded.

TRBD1,TRBV7-7,TRBJ2-5,.,CASSLGSGTGGQETQYF,TGTGCTAGCAGCTTAGGTTCCGGGACAGGGGGACAAGAGACCCAGTACTTC
TRBD1,TRBV11-3,TRBJ2-2,.,CASSLAGTVNTGELFF,TGTGCCAGCAGCTTAGCCGGGACAGTGAACACCGGGGAGCTGTTTTTT
.,TRBV6-1,TRBJ1-4,.,CASSRSGINEKLFF,TGTGCCAGCAGCAGGAGCGGGATTAATGAAAAACTGTTTTTT
.,TRBV5-4,TRBJ2-2,.,CASSPDSLHTAGELFF,TGTGCCAGCAGCCCTGACTCGCTTCACACAGCCGGGGAGCTGTTTTTT
.,TRBV7-2,TRBJ2-5,.,CASSLARTLETQYF,TGTGCCAGCAGCTTAGCCAGGACTTTGGAGACCCAGTACTTC
TRBD1,TRBV11-2,TRBJ1-2,.,CASSLAGGNYGYTF,TGTGCCAGCAGCTTAGCAGGGGGCAACTATGGCTACACCTTC
TRBD1,TRBV19,TRBJ1-1,.,CASSIRQGGVNTEAFF,TGTGCCAGTAGTATTCGACAGGGGGGGGTGAACACTGAAGCTTTCTTT
.,TRBV4-3,TRBJ1-1,once,CASRQGGGATEAFF,TGCGCCAGCAGGCAGGGCGGGGGGGCTACTGAAGCTTTCTTT
TRBD1,TRBV5-1,TRBJ1-2,once,CASSSQGQGVRGYTF,TGCGCCAGCAGCTCTCAAGGACAGGGGGTCCGCGGCTACACCTTC
.,TRBV5-8,TRBJ2-3,.,CASSLSTDTQYF,TGTGCCAGCAGCCTTAGCACAGATACGCAGTATTTT
.,TRBV18,TRBJ1-3,.,CASSPPAGAGNTIYF,TGTGCCAGCTCACCGCCCGCGGGGGCTGGAAACACCATATATTTT
TRBD1,TRBV5-1,TRBJ1-5,.,CASSLEGARGQPQHF,TGCGCCAGCAGCTTGGAGGGGGCTCGTGGTCAGCCCCAGCATTTT
TRBD2,TRBV9,TRBJ2-3,.,CASSPPWEGRTDTQYF,TGTGCCAGCAGCCCCCCATGGGAGGGGAGGACAGATACGCAGTATTTT
TRBD2,TRBV4-3,TRBJ2-2,.,CASSHLAGGTTGELFF,TGCGCCAGCAGCCACCTAGCGGGAGGGACCACCGGGGAGCTGTTTTTT
.,TRBV13,TRBJ2-7,.,CASSQGYEQYF,TGTGCCAGCAGCCAGGGTTACGAGCAGTACTTC
.,TRBV28,TRBJ1-2,.,CASSLSRGIYGYTF,TGTGCCAGCAGTTTATCACGGGGTATCTATGGCTACACCTTC
TRBD2,TRBV10-2,TRBJ2-7,.,CASSENGRGNSYEQYF,TGCGCCAGCAGTGAGAATGGGCGGGGGAACTCCTACGAGCAGTACTTC